The clone carrying this TCR beta chain was counted between two and nine times. Its specificity is not known. V lost 2 bases and J 7 bases, leaving 12 bases between the germline ends. The germline V gene encodes CDR1 WNHNN and CDR2 SYGVQD (reference sequence). The CDR3 runs to 14 residues. A single record per CDR3 protein comes from TCRdb applying MiXCR to the RACE reads. The sample records just under 65,000 distinct CDR3 sequences, around 10% being singletons. The source of the sample is a study of human T cells and chemical hapten exposure. Background on the study: Readings were taken at 6 days from patch tests that had applied 0.01% DPC to the upper back. Study-wide results and caveats: Alopecia in the donors means their immune response may deviate from healthy people's.

Noted time point: patch test 3, about 24 weeks after DPC sensitization. The treatment was: therapeutic diphenylcyclopropenone sensitization with weekly scalp DPC. The chain carries TRBV10-1 and TRBJ1-5; TRBD1 is a possible D gene (5 bases). This specimen consisted of whole blood, obtained in connection with sensitization to the hapten diphenylcyclopropenone (DPC). This TCR was recovered from a woman aged 25 to 45 with alopecia areata. Some clones in this sample may be carry-over from other donors' samples. The DNA for the CDR3 is TGCGCCAGCAGTGAGCCGGAGGGACGCCAGCCCCAGCATTTT. Amino acid sequence: CASSEPEGRQPQHF.